This T cell receptor beta chain was captured in a study of neurological immune-mediated disorders. This clonotype has a count of ten or more. As yet, its antigen is unknown. The CDR3 is 13 residues long. Germline V gene data show CDR1 as SGHRS and CDR2 as YFSETQ. The V and J ends lost 1 base and 7 bases respectively, with 11 bases between them. From 15-18 subjects, every sequencing run obtained over 180 million TCR-beta sequences. TCRdb re-derived calls from the 5' RACE reads in MiXCR, one entry per CDR3 protein. The sample consists of about 120,000 distinct CDR3 sequences, about 3.2% of them appearing once. PBMCs stored at -80 C, numbering 2 million, were the origin of the unsorted libraries. The study, taken as a whole, reports: Private repertoires in all groups were suggested by the finding that expanded clones across subjects shared no CDR3 amino acid sequences. Levels of TCR clonal expansion peaked in HTLV-1-associated myelopathy and reached their lowest in multiple sclerosis, under those of healthy controls.

This sequence originates from a woman aged 30 to 39 with multiple sclerosis. Material for sequencing was PBMCs. The chain couples TRBV5-1 to TRBJ1-2, with D possibly TRBD1 on 6 matching bases. This CDR3 reads CASSLYGQSGYTF. In DNA, the CDR3 is TGCGCCAGCAGCTTGTATGGACAGAGTGGCTACACCTTC.